What follows are 25 T cell receptor beta chains derived from one specimen sequenced in a study of T cells in Graves' hyperthyroidism and ophthalmopathy. RNA transcripts provided the source from which TCR beta CDR3 regions were amplified. With the HTBI primer set, the TCR CDR3 went through a first round of RT-PCR. MiXCR was run by TCRdb on the multiplex PCR reads, yielding one entry per CDR3 protein. The sample has about 380,000 distinct CDR3 sequences; 18% are singletons. The sample consisted of blood. These receptors came from a man younger than 35 with Graves' ophthalmopathy.

The chain carries TRBV11-2 and TRBJ2-4; a possible D gene is TRBD2 (5 bases). There are 17 residues in the CDR3. V was cut by 2 bases and J by 0 bases, with 14 bases left in between. The V gene's germline CDR1 is SGHAT and CDR2 FQNNGV. CDR3 in DNA: TGTGCCAGCAGCTTAAGAGGGCCAGGTCAAGCCAAAAACATTCAGTACTTC. Amino acids: CASSLRGPGQAKNIQYF.

This clonotype was detected only a few times. This sequence joins TRBV10-3 and TRBJ2-7; 8 bases fit TRBD1. Germline V lookup: CDR1 ENHRY, CDR2 SYGVKD. CDR3 length: 11 residues. After removal of 7 bases from V and 5 bases from J, the junction contained 1 base not matched to a gene. The CDR3 loop reads CAITGGHEQYF. The CDR3 DNA reads TGTGCCATCACAGGGGGCCACGAGCAGTACTTC.

Ten or more counts support this clonotype. The CDR3 here is CASSVGQGASYEQYF. As DNA, the CDR3 is TGTGCCAGCAGCGTAGGACAGGGGGCCTCCTACGAGCAGTACTTC. V usage is TRBV9 and J usage is TRBJ2-7; 10 nucleotides line up with TRBD1. J lost 0 bases, V lost 0 bases, and 0 bases had no gene match. CDR1 SGDLS and CDR2 YYNGEE come from the germline V gene. The CDR3 covers 15 residues.

The CDR3 region is CASSILNPVRNTGELFF. The DNA of the CDR3 is TGTGCCAGTAGCATTTTGAACCCCGTCCGAAACACCGGGGAGCTGTTTTTT. The V and J genes are TRBV19 and TRBJ2-2; D call uncertain. The CDR3 runs to 17 residues. Germline CDR1 LNHDA, CDR2 SQIVND (reference sequence). Trimming stripped 6 bases from V and 2 bases from J, with 19 bases between.

This clonotype has more than one count but fewer than ten. The J gene is TRBJ2-5, the V gene TRBV6-1; 12 bases map to TRBD2. V was clipped by 5 bases and J by 7 bases; unmatched bases: 8. The CDR3 length is 15 residues. CDR1 and CDR2 from the germline V gene are MNHNS and SASEGT. The CDR3 DNA reads TGTGCCAGCAGTACCCTAGCGGGGGGGCAGGGGACCCAGTACTTC. It specifies CASSTLAGGQGTQYF.

In this sample, this clonotype turned up many times. The rearrangement joins TRBV2 to TRBJ2-1, with 13 bases that match TRBD2. The CDR3 runs to 17 residues. Per the germline V gene, CDR1 is SNHLY and CDR2 is FYNNEI. The J segment lost 6 bases and the V segment lost 4 bases, leaving 9 bases of the junction unmatched. The CDR3 coding sequence is TGTGCCAGCAGTGCCCCCCCACTAGCGGGGGGGCTCAATGAGCAGTTCTTC. Its protein is CASSAPPLAGGLNEQFF.

The chain links TRBV7-9 to TRBJ1-6, with D uncertain. CDR1 and CDR2 from the germline V gene are SEHNR and FQNEAQ (reference sequence). CDR3 length: 17 residues. With 4 bases removed from V and 4 bases from J, the gap between germline ends came to 17 bases. CDR3 coding DNA: TGTGCCAGCAGCTCACGCCAGACGGACTTTTATAATTCACCCCTCCACTTT. It specifies CASSSRQTDFYNSPLHF.

This clonotype has more than one count but fewer than ten. The chain is built from TRBV15 and TRBJ1-4; 7 bases align to TRBD1. CDR3 length equals 15 residues. The germline V gene has CDR1 LNHNV and CDR2 YYDKDF (reference sequence). V lost 2 bases and J lost 7; bases outside the gene matches: 7. CDR3 residues: CATSRSRQGGEKLFF. The CDR3 region has the DNA TGTGCCACCAGCAGATCCCGACAGGGAGGTGAAAAACTGTTTTTT.

This rearrangement joins TRBV5-5 to TRBJ2-5; D possibly corresponds to TRBD1 (5 bases). Germline CDR1 reads SGHKS; CDR2 reads YYEKEE (reference sequence). The CDR3 totals 15 residues. V lost 0 bases and J 1 base, leaving 10 bases between the germline ends. The CDR3 protein is CASSLASRAQETQYF. CDR3 DNA: TGTGCCAGCAGCTTGGCCAGCAGGGCCCAAGAGACCCAGTACTTC.

The chain recombines TRBV7-3 with TRBJ1-1; 7 nucleotides agree with TRBD1. Unmatched junction bases numbered 6, after V lost 1 base and J lost 4 bases. There are 15 residues in the CDR3. Per the germline V gene, CDR1 is SGHTA and CDR2 is FQGTGA. The CDR3 DNA sequence: TGTGCCAGCAGCTTAATGGGCAGGGGGTTCACTGAAGCTTTCTTT. Its translation is CASSLMGRGFTEAFF.

There are a few counts of this clonotype. This chain links TRBV6-2 or TRBV6-3 with TRBJ1-4, with TRBD1 matching over 11 bases. V lost 4 bases to trimming and J lost 1 base; unmatched junction nucleotides: 2. CDR3 length equals 16 residues. Per germline, CDR1 MNHEY and CDR2 SVGEGT. The CDR3 nucleotides are TGTGCCAGCAGTTTTGGGACAGGGGGAACTAATGAAAAACTGTTTTTT. Residues: CASSFGTGGTNEKLFF.

This clonotype was counted many times. This rearrangement joins TRBV11-2 to TRBJ1-6, with TRBD1 identical over 9 bases. The CDR3 is made up of 14 amino acids. V was clipped by 5 bases and J by 9 bases; unmatched bases: 5. Per the germline V gene, CDR1 is SGHAT and CDR2 is FQNNGV. CDR3 coding DNA: TGTGCCAGCAGCAGGGGACAGGGAGGTTCACCCCTCCACTTT. It specifies CASSRGQGGSPLHF.

This clonotype was observed many times. Germline is not matched at one junction end, which may reflect a read error. This chain links TRBV7-7 with TRBJ2-3; 12 bases line up with TRBD2. CDR3 size: 17 residues. Germline CDR1 is SSHAT and CDR2 is FNYEAQ (reference sequence). CDR3 in DNA: TGTGCTAGCAGCCCAGGACTAGCGGGGACACTGCACGATACGCAGTATTTT. Translated, it gives CASSPGLAGTLHDTQYF.

This clonotype was found many times. V usage is TRBV19 and J usage is TRBJ1-1, with D maybe TRBD1 (6 bases). V was shortened by 6 bases and J by 0 bases, with 17 bases between the two germline ends. Germline V lookup: CDR1 LNHDA, CDR2 SQIVND (reference sequence). This CDR3 is 16 amino acids long. CDR3 nucleotides: TGTGCCAGTAGGGGAGGATCGGACAGCATGAACACTGAAGCTTTCTTT. This sequence encodes CASRGGSDSMNTEAFF.

This clonotype was counted ten times or more. The chain employs TRBV27 and TRBJ1-2; D may be TRBD1 (6 bases). Trimming left V 5 bases short and J 7 bases short, with 11 bases between. Germline-derived CDR1 and CDR2 are MNHEY and SMNVEV (reference sequence). This CDR3 region has 12 residues. The CDR3 loop reads CASSPQGGGYTF. CDR3 sequence (DNA): TGTGCCAGCAGTCCCCAAGGGGGTGGCTACACCTTC.

This clonotype was seen at least ten times. The gene calls are TRBV2 and TRBJ2-5, with no clear D. CDR3 length: 15 residues. Germline CDR1 is SNHLY and CDR2 is FYNNEI. Deletions cut 8 bases from V and 0 bases from J, with 16 bases between. The CDR3 region is CASPPSAADQETQYF. DNA of the CDR3: TGTGCCAGCCCCCCCTCGGCAGCCGACCAAGAGACCCAGTACTTC.

V gene TRBV4-1 combines with J gene TRBJ1-5, with no clear D. Germline V gene lookup returns CDR1 MGHRA and CDR2 YSYEKL. V gave up 1 base and J gave up 4 bases, with 14 bases separating them. CDR3 length: 16 residues. In DNA form, the CDR3 reads TGCGCCAGCAGCCAAGTTAATTCGGGGTGGAATCAGCCCCAGCATTTT. This encodes CASSQVNSGWNQPQHF.

CDR3 coding DNA: TGTGCCAGCAGTGGTACAGGGGCCGACACTGAAGCTTTCTTT. This translates into CASSGTGADTEAFF. V is TRBV6-1 and J is TRBJ1-1; 7 bases line up with TRBD1. Germline CDR1 and CDR2: MNHNS and SASEGT. This CDR3 is 14 amino acids long. Losses at the gene ends were 4 bases for V and 3 bases for J; bases not matched to a gene: 5.

J is TRBJ1-2 and V is TRBV19; D is unresolved. Deletions cut 5 bases from V and 3 bases from J, with 4 bases between. This CDR3 contains 11 residues. The V gene's germline CDR1 is LNHDA and CDR2 SQIVND (reference sequence). The CDR3 region has the DNA TGTGCCAGTAGTTCCTACTATGGCTACACCTTC. Its protein is CASSSYYGYTF.

This clonotype was found many times. The rearrangement uses TRBV6-1 and TRBJ2-5, with unresolved D. The CDR3 extends over 11 amino acids. The germline V gene encodes CDR1 MNHNS and CDR2 SASEGT. V was shortened by 4 bases and J by 5 bases, with 5 bases between the two germline ends. The CDR3 coding sequence is TGTGCCAGCAGTGTCCCCGAGACCCAGTACTTC. It is translated as CASSVPETQYF.

This clonotype was detected ten times or more. The chain carries TRBV11-2 and TRBJ2-5, with D hard to call. The CDR3 is 12 amino acids. Trimming left V 5 bases short and J 5 bases short, with 9 bases between. From germline, CDR1 is SGHAT and CDR2 FQNNGV. CDR3 nucleotide sequence: TGTGCCAGCAGCACCGCTCGGGAGACCCAGTACTTC. It codes for CASSTARETQYF.

The V and J genes are TRBV5-1 and TRBJ2-7, with no clear D. The CDR3 length is 12 residues. Germline V gene data show CDR1 as SGHRS and CDR2 as YFSETQ. Trimming left V 5 bases short and J 3 bases short, with 9 bases between. DNA for the CDR3: TGCGCCAGCAGATCCCTTAACTACGAGCAGTACTTC. Translation gives CASRSLNYEQYF.

This clonotype was found many times. V gene TRBV7-2 combines with J gene TRBJ2-3; TRBD1 is a possible D gene (7 bases). CDR1 and CDR2 (germline): SGHTA, FQGNSA. The CDR3 length is 16 residues. Trimming took 4 bases from V and 5 from J, leaving 19 bases between them. The CDR3 DNA reads TGTGCCAGCAGCTCCGGAGGGGGCCTAGGGGAAGATACGCAGTATTTT. This encodes CASSSGGGLGEDTQYF. Supplemented by reference TRBV7-2 and TRBJ2-3, the full variable domain reads GAGVSQSPSNKVTEKGKDVELRCDPISGHTALYWYRQSLGQGLEFLIYFQGNSAPDKSGLPSDRFSAERTGGSVSTLTIQRTQQEDSAVYLCASSSGGGLGEDTQYFGPGTRLTVL.

The chain combines TRBV19 with TRBJ1-3; D not resolved. CDR3 length: 16 residues. Germline V gives CDR1 LNHDA, CDR2 SQIVND (reference sequence). V was cut by 8 bases and J by 0 bases, with 17 bases left in between. The CDR3 loop reads CASLPNYGYSGNTIYF. As DNA, the CDR3 is TGTGCCAGTTTACCGAATTACGGGTACTCTGGAAACACCATATATTTT.

The sample holds a few counts of this clonotype. CDR3 DNA: TGTGCCAGCAGCCAATTCACGGGGACAGCCGGAAACACCATATATTTT. It yields the protein CASSQFTGTAGNTIYF. This chain links TRBV3-1 with TRBJ1-3; 7 positions agree with TRBD1. V shed 2 bases, J shed 4 bases, and the junction held 8 bases outside the gene matches. Germline V gene data show CDR1 as LGHDT and CDR2 as YNNKEL (reference sequence). This CDR3 comprises 16 residues.